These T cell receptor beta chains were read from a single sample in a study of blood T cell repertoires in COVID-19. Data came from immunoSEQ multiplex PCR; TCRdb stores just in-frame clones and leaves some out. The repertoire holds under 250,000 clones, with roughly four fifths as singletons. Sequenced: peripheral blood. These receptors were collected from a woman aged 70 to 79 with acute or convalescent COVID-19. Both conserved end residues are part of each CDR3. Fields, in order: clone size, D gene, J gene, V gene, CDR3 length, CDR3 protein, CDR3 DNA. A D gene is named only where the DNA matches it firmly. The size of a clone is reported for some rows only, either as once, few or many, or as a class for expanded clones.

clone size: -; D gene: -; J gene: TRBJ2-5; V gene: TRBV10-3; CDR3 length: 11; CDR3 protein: CAIRSLETQYF; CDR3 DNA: TGTGCCATCAGGTCCCTAGAGACCCAGTACTTC
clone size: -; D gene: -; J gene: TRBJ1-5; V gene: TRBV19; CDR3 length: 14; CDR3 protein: CASSIMAGNQPQHF; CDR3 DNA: TGTGCCAGTAGTATTATGGCAGGGAATCAGCCCCAGCATTTT
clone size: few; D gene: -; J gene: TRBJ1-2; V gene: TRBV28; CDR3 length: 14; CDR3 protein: CASSWVSANYGYTF; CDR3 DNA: TGTGCCAGCAGTTGGGTCAGCGCTAACTATGGCTACACCTTC
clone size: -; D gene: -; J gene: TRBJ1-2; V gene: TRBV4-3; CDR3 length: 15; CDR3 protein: CASSQVNSPIYGYTF; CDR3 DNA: TGCGCCAGCAGCCAAGTGAACTCCCCCATCTATGGCTACACCTTC
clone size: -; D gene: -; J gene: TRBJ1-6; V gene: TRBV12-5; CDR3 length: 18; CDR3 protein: CASGLVAPDVGDNSPLHF; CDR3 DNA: TGTGCTAGTGGTTTGGTAGCCCCCGATGTTGGTGATAATTCACCCCTCCACTTT
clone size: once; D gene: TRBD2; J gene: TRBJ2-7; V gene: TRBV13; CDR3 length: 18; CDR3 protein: CASSPGLAGGPVHYEQYF; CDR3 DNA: TGTGCCAGCAGCCCGGGACTAGCGGGGGGGCCGGTTCATTACGAGCAGTACTTC
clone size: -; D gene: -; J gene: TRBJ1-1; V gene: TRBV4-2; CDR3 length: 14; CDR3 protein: CASSQDRENTEAFF; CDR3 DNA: TGTGCCAGCAGCCAAGATCGGGAGAACACTGAAGCTTTCTTT
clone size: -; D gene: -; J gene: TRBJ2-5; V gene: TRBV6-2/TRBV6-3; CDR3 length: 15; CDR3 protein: CASSSRGNPQETQYF; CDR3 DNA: TGTGCCAGCAGTTCCCGGGGTAACCCCCAAGAGACCCAGTACTTC
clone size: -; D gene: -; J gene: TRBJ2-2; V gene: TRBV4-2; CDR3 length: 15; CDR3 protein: CASSQDGLAPGELFF; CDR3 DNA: TGTGCCAGCAGCCAAGATGGGCTAGCTCCCGGGGAGCTGTTTTTT
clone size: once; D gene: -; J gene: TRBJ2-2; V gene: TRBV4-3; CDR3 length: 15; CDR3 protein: CASSPRQVEDGELFF; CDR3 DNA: TGCGCCAGCAGCCCCCGACAGGTCGAGGACGGGGAGCTGTTTTTT
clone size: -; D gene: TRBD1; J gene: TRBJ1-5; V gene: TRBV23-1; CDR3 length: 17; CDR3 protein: CASTPPIGQGEIQPQHF; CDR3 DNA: TGCGCCAGCACCCCCCCGATAGGACAGGGGGAAATTCAGCCCCAGCATTTT
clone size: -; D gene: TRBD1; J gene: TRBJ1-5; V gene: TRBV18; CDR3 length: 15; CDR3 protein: CASSLMDRIYQPQHF; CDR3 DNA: TGTGCCAGCTCACTTATGGACAGGATTTATCAGCCCCAGCATTTT
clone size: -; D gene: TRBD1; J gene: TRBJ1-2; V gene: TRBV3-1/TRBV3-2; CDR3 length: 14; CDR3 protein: CASSLGQGNYGYTF; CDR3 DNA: TGTGCCAGCAGCCTCGGACAGGGGAACTATGGCTACACCTTC
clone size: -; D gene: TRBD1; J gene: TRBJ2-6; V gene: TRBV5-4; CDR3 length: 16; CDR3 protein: CASSLEGAAGANVLTF; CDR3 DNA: TGTGCCAGCAGCTTGGAGGGGGCTGCTGGGGCCAACGTCCTGACTTTC
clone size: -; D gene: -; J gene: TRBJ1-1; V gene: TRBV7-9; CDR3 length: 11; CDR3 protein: CASSSNREAFF; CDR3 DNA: TGTGCCAGCAGCTCAAACAGAGAAGCTTTCTTT